Listed below are T cell receptor beta chains from one sample, sequenced in a study of cytotoxic CD8 clonotypes in ibrutinib-treated CLL. The method was immunoSEQ multiplex PCR; TCRdb's version includes in-frame clones alone and lacks a portion of them. The table records about 14,000 clones, roughly 70% of them present only once. The source material was PBMCs, sampled before ibrutinib treatment. Receptors were obtained from a human donor with chronic lymphocytic leukemia. Both conserved end residues are part of each CDR3. D genes are given only for firm matches. Clone sizes are given selectively: once, few, many, or a class where the clone is expanded.

large,TRBJ1-5,TRBV18,-,TGTGCCAGCTCACCGGTATTCCGGAATCAGCCCCAGCATTTT,CASSPVFRNQPQHF
-,TRBJ2-2,TRBV10-3,-,TGTGCCATCAGTGTGTTGTTGGGGGAGCTGTTTTTT,CAISVLLGELFF
few,TRBJ2-1,TRBV5-1,TRBD1,TGCGCCAGCAGCCAAGGACAGGGAAACTACAATGAGCAGTTCTTC,CASSQGQGNYNEQFF
-,TRBJ2-7,TRBV28,-,TGTGCCAGCAGAACCCGCGGGACACTTGGGGGGGAGCAGTACTTC,CASRTRGTLGGEQYF
-,TRBJ1-2,TRBV28,TRBD1,TGTGCCAGCAGGACCGGGACAGGGTATGGCTACACCTTC,CASRTGTGYGYTF
-,TRBJ2-1,TRBV11-3,-,TGTGCCAGCAGCCAGGGACCCTCGACCACGGAGCAGTTCTTC,CASSQGPSTTEQFF
-,TRBJ2-7,TRBV6-1,TRBD1,TGTGCCAGCAGTGTACAGGGGAGCTCCTACGAGCAGTACTTC,CASSVQGSSYEQYF
-,TRBJ2-3,TRBV7-9,TRBD1,TGTGCCAGCAGCTTAGGCCAGGGGGAGACAGATACGCAGTATTTT,CASSLGQGETDTQYF
medium-sized,TRBJ2-7,TRBV28,TRBD1,TGTGCCAGCAGCCGAACAGGGGGACATCCGGAGCAGTACTTC,CASSRTGGHPEQYF
-,TRBJ2-4,TRBV4-2,TRBD1,TGTGCCAGCAGCCAAGAAGAGGGGACAGGGGTGAACATTCAGTACTTC,CASSQEEGTGVNIQYF
once,TRBJ2-7,TRBV19,-,TGTGCCAGTAGTTGGGCAAGCGGAGAGGGGTACGAGCAGTACTTC,CASSWASGEGYEQYF
once,TRBJ2-5,TRBV4-3,-,TGCGCCAGCAGCCAAGATCACCCAGAGACCCAGTACTTC,CASSQDHPETQYF
-,TRBJ2-7,TRBV4-3,TRBD1,TGCGCCAGCAGCCAAGACCGGGACAGGGTAGAGCAGTACTTC,CASSQDRDRVEQYF
-,TRBJ2-6,TRBV27,-,TGTGCCAGCAGTTCCCCCGGGGCCTCTGGGGCCAACGTCCTGACTTTC,CASSSPGASGANVLTF